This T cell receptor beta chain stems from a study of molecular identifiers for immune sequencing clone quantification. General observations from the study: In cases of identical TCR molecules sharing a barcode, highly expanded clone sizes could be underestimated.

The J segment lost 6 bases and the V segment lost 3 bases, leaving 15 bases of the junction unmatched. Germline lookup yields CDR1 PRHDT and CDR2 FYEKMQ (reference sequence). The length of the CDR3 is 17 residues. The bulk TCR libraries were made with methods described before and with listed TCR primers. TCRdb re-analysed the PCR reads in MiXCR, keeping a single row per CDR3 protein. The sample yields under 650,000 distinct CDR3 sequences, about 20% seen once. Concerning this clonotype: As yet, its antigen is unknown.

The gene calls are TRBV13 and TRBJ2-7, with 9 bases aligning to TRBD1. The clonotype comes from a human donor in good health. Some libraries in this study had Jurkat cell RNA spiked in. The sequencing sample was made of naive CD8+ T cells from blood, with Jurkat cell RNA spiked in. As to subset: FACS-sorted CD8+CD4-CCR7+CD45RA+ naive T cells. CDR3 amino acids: CASSFLYFGTGQSEQYV. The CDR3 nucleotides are TGTGCCAGCAGCTTTCTATATTTCGGGACAGGGCAATCCGAGCAGTACGTC.